The T cell receptor (beta chain) described here comes from a study of shared clonotypes between healthy human individuals. The ends lost 1 base at V and 4 bases at J; junction bases unmatched: 7. The CDR3 covers 15 residues. Germline V gene lookup returns CDR1 SGHNT and CDR2 YENEEA. Donors were healthy HIV-negative adults without recent acute infections or vaccinations. In the CD4+ fraction, cells were divided into CD45RA+ naive and CD45RA-negative memory subsets. Across several immunoSEQ plates, the genomic DNA of each subset was split evenly. Generated by immunoSEQ multiplex PCR, the TCRdb table keeps only in-frame clones and is missing some. The sample has about 2.3 million clones; more than 80% are singletons.

The J gene is TRBJ2-7, the V gene TRBV11-3, with 7 bases matching TRBD2. Specimen: naive CD4+ T cells from PBMCs. Subset given: CD45RA+ positively selected. This receptor was obtained from a man in his late teens or twenties in good health. Some clones in this sample may be carry-over from other donors' samples. As DNA, the CDR3 is TGTGCCAGCAGCTTAGGAGGCGGGAGTGGTTACGAGCAGTACTTC. Translating gives CASSLGGGSGYEQYF.